This TCR beta chain emerged from a study of OX40 agonist ivuxolimab in advanced cancers. The cohort excluded patients with autoimmune disease history or systemic immunosuppression. Of note for this clone: Other DNA sequences from this sample encode an identical CDR3 as well.

Libraries were prepared by immunoSEQ multiplex PCR; TCRdb keeps only in-frame clonotypes and omits some of them. The table lists approximately 60,000 clones, under 95% of them singletons, with roughly 13% in the top ten. V was pared by 5 bases and J by 2 bases, with 5 bases of the junction left unmatched. The germline CDR1 and CDR2 sequences are LNHDA and SQIVND (reference sequence). The CDR3 consists of 14 residues. The source is an adult with an advanced solid tumor such as melanoma, head and neck, liver or kidney cancer. The sample here was CD4+ or CD8+ T cells sorted from blood, taken in a trial of the OX40 agonist ivuxolimab. The V and J genes are TRBV19 and TRBJ2-7; 8 bases match TRBD1. CDR3 in DNA: TGTGCCAGTAGTCCCGGACAGGGTCCCTACGAGCAGTACTTC. Translating gives CASSPGQGPYEQYF. Combining the CDR3 with reference TRBV19 and TRBJ2-7 gives the whole variable domain DGGITQSPKYLFRKEGQNVTLSCEQNLNHDAMYWYRQDPGQGLRLIYYSQIVNDFQKGDIAEGYSVSREKKESFPLTVTSAQKNPTAFYLCASSPGQGPYEQYFGPGTRLTVT.